The rows below give T cell receptor beta chains drawn from one sample of a study of cytomegalovirus exposure and HLA in healthy donors. Generated by immunoSEQ multiplex PCR, the TCRdb table keeps only in-frame clones and is missing some. The repertoire includes just over 150,000 clones, 65% to 90% of them detected once, and just under 2% sits in the top ten. The sample was PBMCs. The receptor set was obtained from a woman under 30 in good health and CMV-seronegative. Each CDR3 is given with its conserved first and last residue. D genes are given only for firm matches. Rows give clone size only sometimes, using once, few, many, or a class for an expanded clone.

V gene	J gene	clone size	CDR3 length	D gene	CDR3 DNA	CDR3 protein
TRBV7-8	TRBJ1-2	once	17	TRBD1	TGTGCCAGCAGCCCAAGGGCATTGGGACAGGGAACGTATGGCTACACCTTC	CASSPRALGQGTYGYTF
TRBV10-3	TRBJ2-5	.	14	.	TGTGCCATCAGTGAGTTCAGGGCCGAGGAGACCCAGTACTTC	CAISEFRAEETQYF
TRBV5-4	TRBJ2-7	.	13	.	TGTGCCAGCAGCTCAGGGGTCTCCTACGAGCAGTACTTC	CASSSGVSYEQYF
TRBV9	TRBJ2-1	.	15	.	TGTGCCAGCAGCGTAGCAGGGGTCTCCTACAATGAGCAGTTCTTC	CASSVAGVSYNEQFF
TRBV30	TRBJ2-3	.	13	.	TGTGCCTGGAGCGGGGTCCGCACAGATACGCAGTATTTT	CAWSGVRTDTQYF
TRBV2	TRBJ1-5	once	16	TRBD1	TGTGCCAGCGGCGAAGGTAGAGAGGGGACAGCTCAGCCCCAGCATTTT	CASGEGREGTAQPQHF
TRBV2	TRBJ2-3	.	14	TRBD2	TGTGCCAGCAGTGCTAGCGGAACATTAGATACGCAGTATTTT	CASSASGTLDTQYF
TRBV5-1	TRBJ1-1	.	15	.	TGCGCCAGCAGCTTGGGGGCAGGGGCGGACACTGAAGCTTTCTTT	CASSLGAGADTEAFF
TRBV5-1	TRBJ2-3	.	15	TRBD2	TGCGCCAGCAGCTTGGCCAGCGGGGGCACAGATACGCAGTATTTT	CASSLASGGTDTQYF
TRBV7-9	TRBJ1-5	.	15	.	TGTGCCAGCAGCTCTGGGACACTGGCAAATCAGCCCCAGCATTTT	CASSSGTLANQPQHF
TRBV30	TRBJ1-3	.	14	.	TGTGCCTGGAGCTCCACAATCTCTGGAAACACCATATATTTT	CAWSSTISGNTIYF
TRBV27	TRBJ2-1	.	16	TRBD2	TGTGCCAGCTCCCCAGGGGGACTAGCCCTCTACAATGAGCAGTTCTTC	CASSPGGLALYNEQFF
TRBV5-4	TRBJ2-1	.	13	.	TGTGCCAGCAGCTTGTTCGACAACGGTGAGCAGTTCTTC	CASSLFDNGEQFF
TRBV29-1	TRBJ2-3	.	15	.	TGCAGCGTCCCCCCCCCGGGGGTGGGAACAGATACGCAGTATTTT	CSVPPPGVGTDTQYF
TRBV10-3	TRBJ2-3	.	18	TRBD2	TGTGCCATCTCCTTGGCCGAAACCGGGACTAGGGGATGGGATACGCAGTATTTT	CAISLAETGTRGWDTQYF
TRBV5-6	TRBJ2-3	.	14	TRBD2	TGTGCCAGCAGCCCGACTAGCGGAGGGGATACGCAGTATTTT	CASSPTSGGDTQYF
TRBV28	TRBJ1-1	.	13	.	TGTGCCAGCAGAGACCCGGGATGGGAAAAAGCTTTCTTT	CASRDPGWEKAFF
TRBV6-6	TRBJ2-1	.	15	TRBD1	TGTGCCAGCAGACCCGGACAGGAAGCCGGTAATGAGCAGTTCTTC	CASRPGQEAGNEQFF
TRBV4-1	TRBJ2-1	.	16	TRBD2	TGCGCCAGCAGCCAAGTAGGGCGGGGGGTCTACAATGAGCAGTTCTTC	CASSQVGRGVYNEQFF
TRBV7-8	TRBJ2-5	.	15	.	TGTGCCAGCAGCTCCAGGGTCCTGAGGCAAGAGACCCAGTACTTC	CASSSRVLRQETQYF
TRBV5-4	TRBJ1-1	.	14	.	TGTGCCAGCAGCCCGGGGGGCATGAACACTGAAGCTTTCTTT	CASSPGGMNTEAFF
TRBV15	TRBJ2-7	.	14	.	TGTGCCACCAGCAGAGATTGGGGGGCCTACGAGCAGTACTTC	CATSRDWGAYEQYF
TRBV19	TRBJ2-1	.	15	.	TGTGCCAGTAGTGCGTGGAGGGTTGGGCACAATGAGCAGTTCTTC	CASSAWRVGHNEQFF
TRBV6-1	TRBJ2-5	.	14	.	TGTGCCAGCAGTGGATATGGACAAGAAGAGACCCAGTACTTC	CASSGYGQEETQYF
TRBV7-8	TRBJ2-7	.	14	TRBD1	TGTGCCAGCAGCTTAGGGACAGGGATAAGCGAGCAGTACTTC	CASSLGTGISEQYF
TRBV20-1	TRBJ2-7	.	11	.	TGCAGTGCTAGCCGCTCCTACGAGCAGTACTTC	CSASRSYEQYF
TRBV11-2	TRBJ2-7	.	16	TRBD2	TGTGCCAGCAGCTACGGCCGGACTAGCGGGGGATACGAGCAGTACTTC	CASSYGRTSGGYEQYF
TRBV27	TRBJ1-1	.	18	.	TGTGCCAGCAGTTTATCAGCCCCGGTCGGTTTCCCGAACACTGAAGCTTTCTTT	CASSLSAPVGFPNTEAFF
TRBV28	TRBJ1-4	.	14	TRBD1	TGTGCCAGCAGTTTTCTGGACAGGGATGAAAAACTGTTTTTT	CASSFLDRDEKLFF
TRBV28	TRBJ1-5	.	15	TRBD1	TGTGCCAGCAGCCTAGGACAGGGCAATAATCAGCCCCAGCATTTT	CASSLGQGNNQPQHF
TRBV7-9	TRBJ2-3	.	16	.	TGTGCCAGCAGCTTAAGGACTTCCTTGGGGACAGATACGCAGTATTTT	CASSLRTSLGTDTQYF
TRBV12-5	TRBJ2-1	.	16	.	TGTGCTAGTGGTTTTGATTCTTTAGCGCTTTACAATGAGCAGTTCTTC	CASGFDSLALYNEQFF
TRBV4-2	TRBJ2-5	.	15	TRBD2	TGTGCCAGCAGCCAAGGGACTAGCGGGGTAGAGACCCAGTACTTC	CASSQGTSGVETQYF
TRBV5-1	TRBJ2-1	once	18	.	TGCGCCAGCAGCTCGGTAGGGGGTTCGGGGAGCTCCTACAATGAGCAGTTCTTC	CASSSVGGSGSSYNEQFF
TRBV28	TRBJ2-1	.	16	TRBD2	TGTGCCAGCAGTTTCCTGACTAGCGGGATGAACAATGAGCAGTTCTTC	CASSFLTSGMNNEQFF
TRBV28	TRBJ2-3	.	16	.	TGTGCCAGCAGTCTACGGGGGGCCGCTAGCACAGATACGCAGTATTTT	CASSLRGAASTDTQYF